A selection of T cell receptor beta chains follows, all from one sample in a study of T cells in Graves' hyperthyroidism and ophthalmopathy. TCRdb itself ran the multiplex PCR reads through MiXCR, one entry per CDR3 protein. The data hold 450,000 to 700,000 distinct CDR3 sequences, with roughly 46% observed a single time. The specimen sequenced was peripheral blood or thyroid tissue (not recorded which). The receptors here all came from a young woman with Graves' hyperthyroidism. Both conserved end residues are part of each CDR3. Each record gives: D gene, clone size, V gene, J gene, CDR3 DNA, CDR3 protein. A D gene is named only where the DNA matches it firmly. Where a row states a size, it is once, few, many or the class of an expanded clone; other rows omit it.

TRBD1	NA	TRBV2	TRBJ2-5	TGTGCCAGCAGTGAAGGTACAGGGGATGGGGAGACCCAGTACTTC	CASSEGTGDGETQYF
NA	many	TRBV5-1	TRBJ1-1	TGCGCCAGCAGCTTTCAGTGGTTGAACACTGAAGCTTTCTTT	CASSFQWLNTEAFF
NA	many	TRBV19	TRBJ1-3	TGTGCCAGTAGTAAAGGAAACACCATATATTTT	CASSKGNTIYF
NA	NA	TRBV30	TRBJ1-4	TGTGCCTGGAGTGAAGGGCCGGGAGGTGAAAAACTGTTTTTT	CAWSEGPGGEKLFF
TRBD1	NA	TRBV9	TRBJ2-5	TGTGCCAGCAGCGTAGGGACAGGGGCTGGGGACACCCAGTACTTC	CASSVGTGAGDTQYF
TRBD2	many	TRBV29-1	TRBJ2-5	TGCAGCGTCGGGGGGGTGGGGGTACAAGAGACCCAGTACTTC	CSVGGVGVQETQYF
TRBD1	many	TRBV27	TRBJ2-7	TGTGCCAGCAGTTCCCCCGGGACAGCGTGGAGTGAGCAGTACTTC	CASSSPGTAWSEQYF
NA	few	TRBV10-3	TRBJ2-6	TGTGCCATCAGTGATCTCGGGGCCAACGTCCTGACTTTC	CAISDLGANVLTF
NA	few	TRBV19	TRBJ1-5	TGTGCCAGTAGTCCCCCCCCGCAGGTGGTTGTCGGCAATCAGCCCCAGCATTTT	CASSPPPQVVVGNQPQHF
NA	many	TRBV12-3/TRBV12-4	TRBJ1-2	TGTGCCAGCAGACAAGCCGGGGGTGATGGCTACACCTTC	CASRQAGGDGYTF
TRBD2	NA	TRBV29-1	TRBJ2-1	TGCAGCGCTCTACCCCCGACAGTCCCGACACGTACTAGCGGCCTCTCCTACAATGAGCAGTTCTTC	CSALPPTVPTRTSGLSYNEQFF
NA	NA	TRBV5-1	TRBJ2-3	TGCGCCAGCAGCTTGGCCTCCCAGCTAGGGGGCACAGATACGCAGTATTTT	CASSLASQLGGTDTQYF
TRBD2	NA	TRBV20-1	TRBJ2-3	TGCAGTTCCCCACACAGCGGGAGGGCTCAAGATACGCAGTATTTT	CSSPHSGRAQDTQYF
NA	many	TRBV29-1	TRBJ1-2	TGCAGCGTTGATGGAGGCTACACCTTC	CSVDGGYTF
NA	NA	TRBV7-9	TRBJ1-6	TGTGCCAGCAGCTATAGCGGGAGGGACTACGAGCCCCTCCACTTT	CASSYSGRDYEPLHF
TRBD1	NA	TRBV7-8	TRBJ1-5	TGTGCCAGCAGCCCCCGGACAGGGGGCATTCCGCCCCAGCATTTT	CASSPRTGGIPPQHF
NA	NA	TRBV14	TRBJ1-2	TGTGCTAGTTCAGCTGGGCTTTGGGTTGGCTACACCTTC	CASSAGLWVGYTF
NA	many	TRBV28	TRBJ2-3	TGTGCCAGCAGTTTATTCAAGGGGGTTCGCACAGATACGCAGTATTTT	CASSLFKGVRTDTQYF
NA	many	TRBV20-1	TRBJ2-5	TGCAGTGCTAGCAGGGTCTACCAAGAGACCCAGTACTTC	CSASRVYQETQYF
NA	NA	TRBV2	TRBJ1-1	TGTGCCAGCAGATCGGGGACTTGGTGGGCTTTCTTT	CASRSGTWWAFF
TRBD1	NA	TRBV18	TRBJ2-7	TGTGCCAGCTCACCATTACAGGGGCAGTCCGAGCAGTACTTC	CASSPLQGQSEQYF
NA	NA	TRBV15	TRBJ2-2	TGTGCCACCAGCAGAGATCGTCCGGGAGTTCGGGAGCTGTTTTTT	CATSRDRPGVRELFF
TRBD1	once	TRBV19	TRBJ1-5	TGTGCCAGTAGTGTCTTTCAGGGGGATCCCAATCAGCCCCAGCATTTT	CASSVFQGDPNQPQHF
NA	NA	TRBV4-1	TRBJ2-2	NA	CASSQDLGAQGSCFF
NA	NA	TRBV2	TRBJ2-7	TGTGCCAGCAGGCGGACGGACAGCTCTGGGGCCTACGAGCAGTACTTC	CASRRTDSSGAYEQYF
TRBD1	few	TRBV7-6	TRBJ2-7	TGTGCCAGCAGCTTAGGGCGGACAGGGATCAATGAGCAGTACTTC	CASSLGRTGINEQYF
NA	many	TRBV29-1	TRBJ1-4	TGCAGCGTTCTCGCCTTTGAAAAACTGTTTTTT	CSVLAFEKLFF
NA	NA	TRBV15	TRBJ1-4	TGTGCCACCAGCAGAGATCAGATGACCCGAGGTGAAAAACTGTTTTTT	CATSRDQMTRGEKLFF
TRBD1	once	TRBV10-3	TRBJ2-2	TGTGCCATCAGTGACTTTACGGGACAGTATGGCGGGGAGCTGTTTTTT	CAISDFTGQYGGELFF
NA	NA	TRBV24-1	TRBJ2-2	TGTGCCACCAGTGATTCAGGGTGGGGCACCGGGGAGCTGTTTTTT	CATSDSGWGTGELFF
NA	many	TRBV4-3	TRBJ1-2	TGCGCCAGCAGCCAAGAGGGTTTTGGCACTGGCTACACCTTC	CASSQEGFGTGYTF
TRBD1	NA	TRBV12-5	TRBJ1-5	TGTGCCAGCAGCATTACAGGGGAGGGCAATCGGCCCCAGCATTTT	CASSITGEGNRPQHF
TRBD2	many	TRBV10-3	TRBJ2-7	TGTGCCATCAGTGAGTTCAAGCGGGATGCCGCCTACGAGCAGTACTTC	CAISEFKRDAAYEQYF
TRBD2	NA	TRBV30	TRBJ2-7	TGTGCCTGGAGACTAGCGGGCCCCTACGAGCAGTACTTC	CAWRLAGPYEQYF
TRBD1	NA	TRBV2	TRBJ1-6	TGTGCCAGCAACCTAGACAGGGGGACTTCACCCCTCCACTTT	CASNLDRGTSPLHF
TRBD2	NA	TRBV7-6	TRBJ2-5	TGTGCCAGCAGCTACGGGAGGAAAGAGACCCAGTACTTC	CASSYGRKETQYF
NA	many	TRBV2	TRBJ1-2	TGTGCCAGCAGGGTAGACAGGCGAATCGGGGGCTACACCTTC	CASRVDRRIGGYTF
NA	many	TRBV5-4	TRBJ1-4	TGTGCCAGCAGCTTGCCCGGGGGGGGCCTAACTAATGAAAAACTGTTTTTT	CASSLPGGGLTNEKLFF
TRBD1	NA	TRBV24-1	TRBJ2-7	TGTGCCACCAGTGCCCTCCTGGGGACAGCCTACGAGCAGTACTTC	CATSALLGTAYEQYF
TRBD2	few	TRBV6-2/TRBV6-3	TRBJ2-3	TGTGCCAGCAGTGAGCCGGGACTAGCGCATCATTTT	CASSEPGLAHHF
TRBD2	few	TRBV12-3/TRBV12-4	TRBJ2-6	TGTGCCAGCAGTTTGTGGGGGGAGGGTCCTGGGGCCAACGTCCTGACTTTC	CASSLWGEGPGANVLTF
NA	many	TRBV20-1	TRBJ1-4	TGCAGTGCTGGAGGAGGGAGGAGTGAAAAACTGTTTTTT	CSAGGGRSEKLFF
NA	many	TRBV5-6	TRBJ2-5	TGTGCCAGCAGCCACGGACAGAAGGGGGTCCAAGAGACCCAGTACTTC	CASSHGQKGVQETQYF
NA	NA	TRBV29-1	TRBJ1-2	TGCAGCGAGGGACGGACGGCCTATGGCTACACCTTC	CSEGRTAYGYTF
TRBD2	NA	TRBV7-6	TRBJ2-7	TGTGCCAGCAGCTTAGATGGGCGGGACTACAATGAGCAGTACTTC	CASSLDGRDYNEQYF
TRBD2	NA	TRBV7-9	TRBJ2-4	TGTGCCAGCAGCACCGAACTCGAGCGGGGGAACATTCAGTACTTC	CASSTELERGNIQYF
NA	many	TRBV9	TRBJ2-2	TGTGCCAGCAGCGTAGCCCTACGTGACACCGGGGAGCTGTTTTTT	CASSVALRDTGELFF
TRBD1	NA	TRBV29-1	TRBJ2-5	TGCAGCGTTAGGGCAGGGGGTCGGCAAGAGACCCAGTACTTC	CSVRAGGRQETQYF
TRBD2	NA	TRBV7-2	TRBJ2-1	TGTGCCAGCAGCCGTCTAGCGGGAGAGAGTACTGAGCAGTTCTTC	CASSRLAGESTEQFF
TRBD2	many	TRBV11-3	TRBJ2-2	TGTGCCAGCAGCGTGGGACTAGCGGGAACAAACACCGGGGAGCTGTTTTTT	CASSVGLAGTNTGELFF
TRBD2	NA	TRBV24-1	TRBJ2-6	TGTGCCACCAAGCCCGGGACTAGCGGGATTAGTACTGGGGCCAACGTCCTGACTTTC	CATKPGTSGISTGANVLTF
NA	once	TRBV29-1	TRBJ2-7	TGCAGCGTCAAATCAGGGGGCGGGAGCGAGCAGTACTTC	CSVKSGGGSEQYF
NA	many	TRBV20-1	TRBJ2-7	TGCAGTCTTCTCAGTGTAGGAGGCGAGCAGTACTTC	CSLLSVGGEQYF
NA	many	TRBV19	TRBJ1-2	TGTGCCAGTAGTTTCCGGGACACCCTAAGCTACACCTTC	CASSFRDTLSYTF
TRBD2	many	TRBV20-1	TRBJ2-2	TGCAGTGCGAGGACTAGCAAGAACACCGGGGAGCTGTTTTTT	CSARTSKNTGELFF